This T cell receptor (beta chain) was profiled in a study of siplizumab effects on memory and regulatory T cells. The data were produced by immunoSEQ multiplex PCR, yet TCRdb's version contains in-frame clones alone and is incomplete. The sample records 110,000 or so clones, approximately 94% being singletons. General observations from the study: Alloreactive CD4+ clones that could be mapped were on average about 70% Treg-derived with siplizumab, against about 30% in controls. Memory cells seemed less diverse than naive T cells, which seemed major alloresponse contributors. Naive or memory phenotype assignment was not possible for roughly 80-97% of proliferating CD4+ or CD8+ clones.

About this clone: Its cognate antigen is unknown.

The TCR was taken from a human donor in good health. Material: CD4+ T cells sorted from blood.

The CDR3 sequence: CASSPRGRSTDTQYF. Written as DNA, the CDR3 is TGTGCCAGCAGTCCTCGGGGCCGTTCGACAGATACGCAGTATTTT. The chain couples TRBV11-3 to TRBJ2-3; D tentatively reads TRBD1 or TRBD2 (5 bases each). Germline lookup yields CDR1 SGHNT and CDR2 YENEEA. The CDR3 runs 15 residues. The V and J ends lost 6 bases and 3 bases respectively, with 16 bases between them.